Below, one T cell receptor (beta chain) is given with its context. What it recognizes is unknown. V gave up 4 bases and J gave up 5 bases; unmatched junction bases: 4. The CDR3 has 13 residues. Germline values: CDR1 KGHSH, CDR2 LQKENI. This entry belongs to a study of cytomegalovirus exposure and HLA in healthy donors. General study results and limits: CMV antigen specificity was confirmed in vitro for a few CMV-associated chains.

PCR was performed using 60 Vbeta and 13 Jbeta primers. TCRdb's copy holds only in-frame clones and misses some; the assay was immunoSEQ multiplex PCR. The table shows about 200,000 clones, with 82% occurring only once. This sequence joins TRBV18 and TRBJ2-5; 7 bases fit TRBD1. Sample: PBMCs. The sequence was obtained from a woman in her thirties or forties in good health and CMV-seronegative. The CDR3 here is CASSRTGVETQYF. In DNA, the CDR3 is TGTGCCAGCTCACGGACAGGTGTGGAGACCCAGTACTTC.